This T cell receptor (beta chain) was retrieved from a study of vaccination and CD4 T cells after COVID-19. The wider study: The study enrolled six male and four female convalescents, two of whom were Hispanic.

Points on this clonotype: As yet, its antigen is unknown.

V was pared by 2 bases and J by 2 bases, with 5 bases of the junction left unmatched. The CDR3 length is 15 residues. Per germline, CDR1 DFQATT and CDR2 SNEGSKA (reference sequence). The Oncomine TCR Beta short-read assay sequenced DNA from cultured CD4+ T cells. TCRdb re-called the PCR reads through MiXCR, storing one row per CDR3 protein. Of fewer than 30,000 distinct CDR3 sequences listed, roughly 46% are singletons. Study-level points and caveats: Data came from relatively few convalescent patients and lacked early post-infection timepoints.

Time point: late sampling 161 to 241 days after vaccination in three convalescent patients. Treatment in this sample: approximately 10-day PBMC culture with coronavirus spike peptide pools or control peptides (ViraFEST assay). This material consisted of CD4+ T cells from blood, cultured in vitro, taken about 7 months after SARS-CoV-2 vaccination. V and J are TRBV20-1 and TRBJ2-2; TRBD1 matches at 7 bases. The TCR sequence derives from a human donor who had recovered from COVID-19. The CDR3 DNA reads TGCAGTGCTAGAAGAGGGGGCTTTAACACCGGGGAGCTGTTTTTT. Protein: CSARRGGFNTGELFF.